What follows are 10 T cell receptor beta chains derived from one specimen sequenced in a study of identical twins. TCRdb reprocessed the 5' RACE reads with MiXCR, giving one entry per CDR3 protein. Of 650,000 to 750,000 distinct CDR3 sequences listed, around 20% are singletons. These data were likewise used in another study, on T cells expressing NK-cell markers.

The sequenced material came from PBMCs. These receptors all stem from a woman aged 18-29 years in good health.

The rearrangement links TRBV20-1 to TRBJ2-3, with 10 positions matching TRBD2. The trim removed 7 bases at V and 4 bases at J, leaving 5 bases unmatched. Per the germline V gene, CDR1 is DFQATT and CDR2 is SNEGSKA (reference sequence). CDR3 size: 13 residues. The CDR3 DNA is TGCAGTGGGCAGCGGGGGGGATCAGATACGCAGTATTTT. Translated: CSGQRGGSDTQYF.

Ten or more counts support this clonotype. V gene TRBV29-1 combines with J gene TRBJ2-4; maybe TRBD1 (5 bases). V was pared by 3 bases and J by 2 bases, with 8 bases between. Germline CDR1 SQVTM, CDR2 ANQGSEA. The CDR3 contains 13 residues. The CDR3 loop reads CSVDQGTKNIQYF. CDR3 DNA: TGCAGCGTTGATCAGGGAACCAAAAACATTCAGTACTTC.

This clonotype was observed a handful of times. The V and J genes are TRBV5-1 and TRBJ2-1; possibly TRBD1 or TRBD2 for D (5 bases each). Germline V gene sequence: CDR1 SGHRS, CDR2 YFSETQ. Trimming pared 0 bases from V and 6 bases from J, leaving 10 bases between. The CDR3 runs 14 residues. This CDR3 reads CASSLAYGGNEQFF. The CDR3, as DNA: TGCGCCAGCAGCTTGGCCTATGGGGGCAATGAGCAGTTCTTC.

In its sample, this clonotype was seen a few times. V is TRBV20-1 and J is TRBJ2-3; a weak D match, TRBD1 (6 bases). Germline V CDR1 and CDR2: DFQATT, SNEGSKA (reference sequence). The V end was cut by 2 bases, the J end by 4 bases, with 13 bases between. This CDR3 has 14 residues. The CDR3 DNA reads TGCAGTGCTAGATCCCAGGGGCGCGCAGATACGCAGTATTTT. Protein product: CSARSQGRADTQYF.

This clonotype was recorded many times. The chain carries TRBV5-6 and TRBJ2-7; D ambiguous. CDR3 length equals 14 residues. Germline values: CDR1 SGHDT, CDR2 YYEEEE. With 4 bases removed from V and 0 bases from J, the gap between germline ends came to 11 bases. The CDR3 DNA reads as TGTGCCAGCAGCCCCGATCTCAGCTCCTACGAGCAGTACTTC. Translated: CASSPDLSSYEQYF.

The table lists this clonotype with a count of one. The V call is TRBV7-9, the J call TRBJ2-3; D not resolved. The CDR3 runs to 10 residues. The germline CDR1 and CDR2 sequences are SEHNR and FQNEAQ (reference sequence). V lost 5 bases and J 9 bases, leaving 6 bases between the germline ends. CDR3 sequence: CASSTRTQYF. In nucleotides, the CDR3 is TGTGCCAGCAGCACGCGAACGCAGTATTTT.

The V call is TRBV5-1, the J call TRBJ1-2; perhaps TRBD1 as D (5 bases). This CDR3 is 13 amino acids long. CDR1 SGHRS and CDR2 YFSETQ come from the germline V gene. Trimming took 1 base from V and 8 from J, leaving 12 bases between them. CDR3 region: CASSLRSRAGYTF. The CDR3 DNA reads TGCGCCAGCAGCTTGCGGTCCAGGGCCGGCTACACCTTC.

This clonotype turned up a few times. This chain uses TRBV7-8 with TRBJ2-7; D tentatively fits TRBD1 or TRBD2 (5 bases each). The CDR3 length is 14 residues. CDR1 is SGHVS, CDR2 FQNEAQ, per germline. The V gene lost 4 bases and the J gene lost 7 bases, with 17 bases spanning the gap. The CDR3 DNA reads as TGTGCCAGCAGCTCCGTACCAGGGACCGGGGAGCAGTACTTC. Translated: CASSSVPGTGEQYF.

The chain links TRBV7-9 to TRBJ1-1; a possible D gene is TRBD1 (6 bases). CDR3 length: 14 amino acids. Between the trimmed V and J ends, which lost 3 bases and 1 base, there was a span of 9 bases. In germline, CDR1 is SEHNR, CDR2 FQNEAQ (reference sequence). CDR3 residues: CASSLDSSNTEAFF. CDR3 DNA: TGTGCCAGCAGCTTGGACAGTTCGAACACTGAAGCTTTCTTT.

This clonotype was found a few times. The CDR3 DNA sequence: TGCAGTGCTAGAGATCTGCGGGGGCATTGGGGTGAGCAGTTCTTC. Translating it yields CSARDLRGHWGEQFF. The chain is built from TRBV20-1 and TRBJ2-1; tentative D call: TRBD2 (7 bases). The germline V gene has CDR1 DFQATT and CDR2 SNEGSKA (reference sequence). CDR3 size: 15 residues. V was trimmed by 0 bases and J by 9 bases, leaving 18 bases between them.